The clone carrying this T cell receptor (beta chain) was found many times. The TCR beta CDR3 regions underwent amplification from RNA transcripts. Second-round multiplex PCR followed a first-round RT-PCR using HTBI primers. TCRdb fed the multiplex PCR reads into MiXCR, producing one record per CDR3 protein. The sample lists around 1.1 million distinct CDR3 sequences; less than 45% were seen once. The entry originates in a study of Graves' ophthalmopathy and Graves' hyperthyroidism. The ends were cut back, 4 bases at V and 4 bases at J, with 10 bases in the middle. CDR1 is SQVTM, CDR2 ANQGSEA, per germline. The CDR3 length is 12 residues.

The genes are TRBV29-1 and TRBJ2-5; possibly TRBD1 for D (5 bases). The material sequenced was peripheral blood or thyroid tissue (not recorded which). The source is an adult man with Graves' hyperthyroidism. CDR3 nucleotide sequence: TGCAGCGTTGCCCAGGGTAGAGAGACCCAGTACTTC. It specifies CSVAQGRETQYF.